The 28 T cell receptor beta chains reported below all come from one sample, sequenced in a study of T-cell reconstitution after alpha-beta-depleted transplantation in children. The TCRbeta library incorporated unique molecular identifiers. Each CDR3 protein is one row after TCRdb ran MiXCR on the PCR reads. The table records a few hundred thousand distinct CDR3 sequences, approximately 23% of them present only once. Sample: PBMCs, mostly from graft donor cells, taken 180 days after TCRalphabeta/CD19-depleted stem cell transplant. These receptors were taken from a male patient under 18 who had a stem cell transplant for acute lymphoblastic leukemia, so the T cells may come from the graft donor.

This clonotype was found a few times. The rearrangement links TRBV4-2 to TRBJ2-3, with 8 bases identical to TRBD2. In germline, CDR1 is LGHNA, CDR2 YNFKEQ. The CDR3 length is 15 residues. V trimming: 1 base; J trimming: 6 bases; junction bases outside the gene matches: 6. The CDR3 is CASSQVGLESDTQYF. Written as DNA, the CDR3 is TGTGCCAGCAGCCAAGTGGGACTAGAATCTGATACGCAGTATTTT.

The J gene is TRBJ2-3, the V gene TRBV5-1; possibly TRBD2 for D (6 bases). V lost 7 bases and J 0 bases, leaving 21 bases between the germline ends. The germline V gene encodes CDR1 SGHRS and CDR2 YFSETQ. The CDR3 has 17 amino acids. CDR3 sequence reads: CASDEYGRKGSTDTQYF. The CDR3 DNA reads as TGCGCCAGCGACGAATATGGGAGGAAAGGGAGCACAGATACGCAGTATTTT.

The V gene is TRBV28, the J gene TRBJ2-7; D tentatively reads TRBD1 or TRBD2 (7 bases each). CDR1 and CDR2 (germline): MDHEN, SYDVKM. Trimming removed 1 base at V and 5 bases at J, with 15 bases between. The CDR3 consists of 15 residues. CDR3 DNA: TGTGCCAGCAGTTTATCTGGGAGGGACAGAAACGAGCAGTACTTC. It encodes CASSLSGRDRNEQYF.

The chain uses TRBV9 and TRBJ2-7; 8 bases agree with TRBD2. Unmatched junction bases numbered 7, after V lost 5 bases and J lost 3 bases. CDR1 and CDR2 (germline): SGDLS, YYNGEE. The CDR3 spans 14 residues. The CDR3 is CASSAGTRHYEQYF. The CDR3 nucleotides read TGTGCCAGCAGTGCCGGGACTAGGCACTACGAGCAGTACTTC.

The chain joins TRBV12-5 to TRBJ2-2, with D unclear. This CDR3 comprises 19 residues. The germline gives CDR1 LGHNT, CDR2 FRNRAP. Trimming cost V 0 bases and J 0 bases, with 17 bases left between them. Here the CDR3 DNA reads TGTGCTAGTGGTTTGGTACGGGCCAATTCGAACGCGAACACCGGGGAGCTGTTTTTT. Protein: CASGLVRANSNANTGELFF.

This clonotype was detected only a few times. This chain connects TRBV9 to TRBJ2-7; D is unclear. This CDR3 has 14 residues. The ends were cut back, 0 bases at V and 6 bases at J, with 13 bases in the middle. Germline V gene lookup returns CDR1 SGDLS and CDR2 YYNGEE. The CDR3 coding sequence is TGTGCCAGCAGCGTAGGAATTAGCAACAGCGAGCAGTACTTC. The encoded protein is CASSVGISNSEQYF. The full variable domain, completed using reference TRBV9 and TRBJ2-7, is DSGVTQTPKHLITATGQRVTLRCSPRSGDLSVYWYQQSLDQGLQFLIQYYNGEERAKGNILERFSAQQFPDLHSELNLSSLELGDSALYFCASSVGISNSEQYFGPGTRLTVT.

This clonotype has more than one count but fewer than ten. The chain uses TRBV11-2 and TRBJ2-5, with 7 bases that match TRBD2. Germline loops: CDR1 SGHAT, CDR2 FQNNGV. V gave up 1 base and J gave up 4 bases; unmatched junction bases: 9. CDR3 length: 16 residues. CDR3 in DNA: TGTGCCAGCAGCTTAGGGGGGGGTCCCGCGGGAGAGACCCAGTACTTC. Translating gives CASSLGGGPAGETQYF.

The chain recombines TRBV20-1 with TRBJ2-4, with D maybe TRBD2 (6 bases). V lost 2 bases and J 0 bases, leaving 20 bases between the germline ends. The CDR3 sequence is 18 residues long. Germline CDR1 DFQATT, CDR2 SNEGSKA (reference sequence). This CDR3 reads CSARHRLGTPRAKNIQYF. DNA of the CDR3: TGCAGTGCTAGACACAGACTCGGGACTCCCAGAGCCAAAAACATTCAGTACTTC.

This clonotype occurred a few times. The V and J genes are TRBV27 and TRBJ2-7; D gene unclear. With 5 bases removed from V and 1 base from J, the gap between germline ends came to 15 bases. The CDR3 contains 15 residues. In germline, CDR1 is MNHEY, CDR2 SMNVEV (reference sequence). The CDR3 region has the DNA TGTGCCAGCAGTCCACTAACGTCAGGTTCCTACGAGCAGTACTTC. It is translated as CASSPLTSGSYEQYF.

V is TRBV18 and J is TRBJ2-3; 9 bases are a match to TRBD1. The CDR3 consists of 16 residues. Germline-derived CDR1 and CDR2 are KGHSH and LQKENI. Trimming cost V 1 base and J 0 bases; bases outside gene matches: 2. The CDR3: CASSPQQGASTDTQYF. The CDR3 DNA reads as TGTGCCAGCTCACCACAACAGGGGGCGAGCACAGATACGCAGTATTTT.

In its sample, this clonotype was seen a few times. V is TRBV3-1 and J is TRBJ2-2, with TRBD1 identical over 9 bases. CDR1 LGHDT and CDR2 YNNKEL come from the germline V gene (reference sequence). The CDR3 contains 16 residues. After removal of 4 bases from V and 4 bases from J, the junction contained 7 bases not matched to a gene. CDR3 coding DNA: TGTGCCAGCAGCCGTACAGGGGGCGCAGGCACCGGGGAGCTGTTTTTT. Protein sequence: CASSRTGGAGTGELFF.

The chain employs TRBV19 and TRBJ1-1; D unclear. Germline CDR1 is LNHDA and CDR2 is SQIVND (reference sequence). This CDR3 region has 15 residues. With 3 bases removed from V and 1 base from J, the gap between germline ends came to 12 bases. CDR3: CASSIIRAGNTEAFF. CDR3 DNA: TGTGCCAGTAGTATTATTCGCGCCGGGAACACTGAAGCTTTCTTT.

This clonotype has only a few counts. The chain recombines TRBV6-1 with TRBJ2-2; the match to TRBD2 covers 14 bases. J lost 1 base, V lost 4 bases, and 5 bases had no gene match. The germline V gene has CDR1 MNHNS and CDR2 SASEGT. This CDR3 region has 18 residues. The CDR3 here is CASSGLAGGSLNTGELFF. In nucleotides, the CDR3 is TGTGCCAGCAGTGGACTAGCGGGAGGGTCTTTGAACACCGGGGAGCTGTTTTTT.

The V gene is TRBV7-9, the J gene TRBJ2-7; 9 positions agree with TRBD1. V gave up 5 bases and J gave up 5 bases; unmatched junction bases: 10. Germline V gives CDR1 SEHNR, CDR2 FQNEAQ (reference sequence). This CDR3 is built from 15 residues. CDR3 protein: CASSTPPGQGHEQYF. For the CDR3, the DNA is TGTGCCAGCAGCACGCCCCCGGGACAGGGCCACGAGCAGTACTTC.

The chain has TRBV19 and TRBJ2-1, with a weak D call TRBD2 (7 bases). This CDR3 has 16 amino acids. Germline CDR1 reads LNHDA; CDR2 reads SQIVND (reference sequence). Trimming left V 1 base short and J 2 bases short, with 12 bases between. The CDR3 reads CASSIGGGPPYNEQFF. CDR3 in DNA: TGTGCCAGTAGTATAGGGGGGGGCCCCCCCTACAATGAGCAGTTCTTC.

This clonotype was counted at least ten times. The genes are TRBV7-9 and TRBJ1-5, with TRBD1 identical over 8 bases. Trimming cost V 8 bases and J 4 bases; bases outside gene matches: 7. The CDR3 totals 14 residues. Looked up from germline, CDR1 is SEHNR and CDR2 is FQNEAQ (reference sequence). The CDR3, as DNA: TGTGCCAGCTCACCCGGACAGGGAAATCAGCCCCAGCATTTT. Encoded protein: CASSPGQGNQPQHF.

This clonotype was found many times. The V gene is TRBV5-1, the J gene TRBJ2-2, with TRBD2 identical over 12 bases. J lost 1 base, V lost 3 bases, and 1 base had no gene match. The CDR3 has 16 amino acids. The germline V gene encodes CDR1 SGHRS and CDR2 YFSETQ. For the CDR3, the DNA is TGCGCCAGCAGCTGGACTAGCGGGATGAACACCGGGGAGCTGTTTTTT. Protein: CASSWTSGMNTGELFF.

The V gene is TRBV18, the J gene TRBJ2-5; no clear D. Germline assignment: CDR1 KGHSH and CDR2 LQKENI. The CDR3 sequence is 15 residues long. The V gene lost 2 bases and the J gene lost 5 bases, with 15 bases spanning the gap. CDR3 bases: TGTGCCAGCTCACCAACAAAGGCCCGATCCGAGACCCAGTACTTC. Its protein is CASSPTKARSETQYF.

The V and J genes are TRBV10-3 and TRBJ2-1; TRBD2 might be the D (5 bases). The germline V and J ends were trimmed by 4 bases and 5 bases, with 24 bases remaining between them. In germline, CDR1 is ENHRY, CDR2 SYGVKD. The CDR3 length is 18 residues. The CDR3 region has the DNA TGTGCCATCAGTGCGCGGAGCTGGGGAGAGGTCACACACAATGAGCAGTTCTTC. Translation gives CAISARSWGEVTHNEQFF.

V usage is TRBV27 and J usage is TRBJ2-1, with 7 bases aligning to TRBD2. CDR1 is MNHEY, CDR2 SMNVEV, per germline (reference sequence). This CDR3 is 14 amino acids long. J was trimmed by 7 bases and V by 5 bases; bases with no gene match: 8. CDR3: CASSLAESRNEQFF. CDR3 coding DNA: TGTGCCAGCAGTCTAGCGGAGTCGAGGAATGAGCAGTTCTTC.

This clonotype was counted many times. The chain recombines TRBV12-3 or TRBV12-4 with TRBJ2-7; no clear D. The CDR3 covers 12 residues. V dropped 3 bases and J dropped 3 bases, with 6 bases sitting between them. The CDR3 protein is CASSFSGYEQYF. The CDR3, as DNA: TGTGCCAGCAGTTTTTCGGGCTACGAGCAGTACTTC.

The chain links TRBV6-1 to TRBJ2-1, with 7 bases identical to TRBD1. Per germline, CDR1 MNHNS and CDR2 SASEGT. The CDR3 is made up of 16 amino acids. V shed 6 bases, J shed 5 bases, and the junction held 13 bases outside the gene matches. As DNA, the CDR3 is TGTGCCAGCAGCACTAGAAGAGGGACAGATAACAATGAGCAGTTCTTC. Its translation is CASSTRRGTDNNEQFF.

The chain couples TRBV2 to TRBJ2-7; D gene uncertain. Per germline, CDR1 SNHLY and CDR2 FYNNEI. V gave up 6 bases and J gave up 0 bases, with 12 bases separating them. This CDR3 has 14 amino acids. In DNA form, the CDR3 reads TGTGCCAGCAGGAATACCGGGCTCTCCTACGAGCAGTACTTC. Translation: CASRNTGLSYEQYF.

V is TRBV11-2 and J is TRBJ2-3, with unresolved D. The germline CDR1 and CDR2 sequences are SGHAT and FQNNGV. Trimming left V 5 bases short and J 4 bases short, with 7 bases between. This CDR3 contains 12 residues. DNA of the CDR3: TGTGCCAGCAGCCAGAGTCCAGATACGCAGTATTTT. This sequence encodes CASSQSPDTQYF.

With regard to this clonotype: The junction and the germline gene differ at one end; a read error may be behind it. The V and J genes are TRBV7-3 and TRBJ1-2; D is possibly TRBD1 (6 bases). There are 18 residues in the CDR3. Germline V gives CDR1 SGHTA, CDR2 FQGTGA. The CDR3 DNA is TGTGCCAGCAGTTTAAGGGGACCCCGATGGGGGGGCTATGATGGCTACACCTTC. It specifies CASSLRGPRWGGYDGYTF.

In this sample, this clonotype turned up a few times. The V and J genes are TRBV5-1 and TRBJ1-1; 11 bases are shared with TRBD1. This CDR3 is 16 amino acids long. V gave up 4 bases and J gave up 0 bases; unmatched junction bases: 5. The germline V gene has CDR1 SGHRS and CDR2 YFSETQ. In nucleotides, the CDR3 is TGCGCCAGCAGCGGGGGACAGGGGGTGGTGAACACTGAAGCTTTCTTT. Its protein product is CASSGGQGVVNTEAFF.

V usage is TRBV29-1 and J usage is TRBJ2-5; a possible D gene is TRBD1 (5 bases). Germline V CDR1 and CDR2: SQVTM, ANQGSEA. The ends were cut back, 0 bases at V and 0 bases at J, with 8 bases in the middle. CDR3 length equals 14 residues. The CDR3 nucleotides are TGCAGCGTTGAAGAGGGGCAGTACCAAGAGACCCAGTACTTC. Its protein is CSVEEGQYQETQYF.

This clonotype has more than one count but fewer than ten. The chain couples TRBV27 to TRBJ2-5; D might be TRBD2 (7 bases). Germline V gives CDR1 MNHEY, CDR2 SMNVEV (reference sequence). Between the trimmed V and J ends, which lost 7 bases and 4 bases, there was a span of 25 bases. This CDR3 has 17 amino acids. CDR3 nucleotides: TGTGCCAGCACCCAGTCCAGGGGAGGGCCGGCTGGAGAGACCCAGTACTTC. Protein: CASTQSRGGPAGETQYF.